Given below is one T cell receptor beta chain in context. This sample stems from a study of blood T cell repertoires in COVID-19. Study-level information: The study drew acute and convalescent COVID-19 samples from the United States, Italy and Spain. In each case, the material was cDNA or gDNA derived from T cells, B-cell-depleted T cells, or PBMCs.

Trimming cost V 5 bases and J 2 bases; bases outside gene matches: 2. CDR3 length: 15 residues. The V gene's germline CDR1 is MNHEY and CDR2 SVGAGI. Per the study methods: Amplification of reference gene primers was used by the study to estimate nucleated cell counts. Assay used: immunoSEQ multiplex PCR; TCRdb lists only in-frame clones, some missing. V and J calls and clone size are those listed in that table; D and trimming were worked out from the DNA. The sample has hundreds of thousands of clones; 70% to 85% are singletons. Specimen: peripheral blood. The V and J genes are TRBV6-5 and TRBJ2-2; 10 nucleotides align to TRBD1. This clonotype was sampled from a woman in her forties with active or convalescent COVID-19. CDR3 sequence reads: CASSRTGGNTGELFF. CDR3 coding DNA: TGTGCCAGCAGTCGGACAGGGGGTAACACCGGGGAGCTGTTTTTT.